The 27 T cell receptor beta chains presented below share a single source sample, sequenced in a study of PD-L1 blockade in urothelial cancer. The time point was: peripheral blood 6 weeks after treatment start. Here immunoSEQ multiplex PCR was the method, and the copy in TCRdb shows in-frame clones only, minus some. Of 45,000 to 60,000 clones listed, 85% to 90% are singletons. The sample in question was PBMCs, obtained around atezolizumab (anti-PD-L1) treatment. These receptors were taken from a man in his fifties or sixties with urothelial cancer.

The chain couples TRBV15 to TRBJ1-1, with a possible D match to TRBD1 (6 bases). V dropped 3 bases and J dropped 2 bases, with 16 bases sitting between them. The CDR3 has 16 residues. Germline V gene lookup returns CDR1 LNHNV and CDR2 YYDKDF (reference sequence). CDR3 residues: CATSRGGGLINTEAFF. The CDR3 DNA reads TGTGCCACCAGCAGGGGAGGGGGTCTAATTAACACTGAAGCTTTCTTT. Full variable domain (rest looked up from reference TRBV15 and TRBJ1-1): DAMVIQNPRYQVTQFGKPVTLSCSQTLNHNVMYWYQQKSSQAPKLLFHYYDKDFNNEADTPDNFQSRRPNTSFCFLDIRSPGLGDTAMYLCATSRGGGLINTEAFFGQGTRLTVV.

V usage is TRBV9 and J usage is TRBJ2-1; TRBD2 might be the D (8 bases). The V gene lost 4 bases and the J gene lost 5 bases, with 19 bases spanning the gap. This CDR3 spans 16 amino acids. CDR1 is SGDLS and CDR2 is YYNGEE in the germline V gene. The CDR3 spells CASSKRGREANNEQFF. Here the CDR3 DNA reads TGTGCCAGCAGCAAAAGGGGGCGGGAGGCCAACAATGAGCAGTTCTTC. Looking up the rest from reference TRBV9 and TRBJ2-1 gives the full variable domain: DSGVTQTPKHLITATGQRVTLRCSPRSGDLSVYWYQQSLDQGLQFLIQYYNGEERAKGNILERFSAQQFPDLHSELNLSSLELGDSALYFCASSKRGREANNEQFFGPGTRLTVL.

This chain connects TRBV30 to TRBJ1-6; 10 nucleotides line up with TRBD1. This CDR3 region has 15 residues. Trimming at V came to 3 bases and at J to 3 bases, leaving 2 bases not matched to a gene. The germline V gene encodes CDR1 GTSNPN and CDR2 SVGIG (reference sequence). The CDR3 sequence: CAWRGQGVYNSPLHF. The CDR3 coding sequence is TGTGCCTGGAGAGGACAGGGGGTCTATAATTCACCCCTCCACTTT.

The CDR3 bases are TGCGCCAGCAGACCCACAGGGAACTATGGCTACACCTTC. Its translation: CASRPTGNYGYTF. The chain links TRBV5-1 to TRBJ1-2; tentatively, D is TRBD1 (6 bases). The germline CDR1 and CDR2 sequences are SGHRS and YFSETQ. The CDR3 runs to 13 residues. The V gene lost 5 bases and the J gene lost 2 bases, with 10 bases spanning the gap.

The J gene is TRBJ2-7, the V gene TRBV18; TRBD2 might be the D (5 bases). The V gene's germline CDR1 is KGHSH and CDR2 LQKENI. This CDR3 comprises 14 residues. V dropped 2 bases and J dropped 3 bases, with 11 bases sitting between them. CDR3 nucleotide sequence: TGTGCCAGCTCACCAAGCACGGGGAACTACGAGCAGTACTTC. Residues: CASSPSTGNYEQYF.

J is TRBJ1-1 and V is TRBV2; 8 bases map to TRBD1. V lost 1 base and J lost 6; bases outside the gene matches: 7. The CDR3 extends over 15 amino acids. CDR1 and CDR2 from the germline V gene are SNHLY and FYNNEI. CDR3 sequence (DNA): TGTGCCAGCAGTGAAGGGGGGTGGACAGGGTCTGAAGCTTTCTTT. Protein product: CASSEGGWTGSEAFF. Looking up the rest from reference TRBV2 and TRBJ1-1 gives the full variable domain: EPEVTQTPSHQVTQMGQEVILRCVPISNHLYFYWYRQILGQKVEFLVSFYNNEISEKSEIFDDQFSVERPDGSNFTLKIRSTKLEDSAMYFCASSEGGWTGSEAFFGQGTRLTVV.

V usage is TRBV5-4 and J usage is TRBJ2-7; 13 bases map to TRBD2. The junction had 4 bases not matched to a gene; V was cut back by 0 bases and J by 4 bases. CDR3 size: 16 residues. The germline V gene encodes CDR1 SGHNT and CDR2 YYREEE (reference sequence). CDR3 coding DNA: TGTGCCAGCAGCTTGGAACTAGCGGGAGGGATTTACGAGCAGTACTTC. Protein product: CASSLELAGGIYEQYF.

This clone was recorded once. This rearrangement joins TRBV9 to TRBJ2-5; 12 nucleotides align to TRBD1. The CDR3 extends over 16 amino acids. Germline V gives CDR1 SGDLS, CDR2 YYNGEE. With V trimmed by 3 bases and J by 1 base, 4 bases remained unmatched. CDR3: CASSDPGQGAQETQYF. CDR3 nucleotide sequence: TGTGCCAGCAGCGATCCGGGACAGGGGGCCCAAGAGACCCAGTACTTC.

CDR3: CASSFLAGGAKEQYF. The DNA for the CDR3 is TGCGCCAGCAGCTTCCTGGCGGGCGGGGCCAAGGAGCAGTATTTT. The V call is TRBV5-1, the J call TRBJ2-3; TRBD2 is a possible D gene (6 bases). The CDR3 runs 15 residues. Deletions cut 2 bases from V and 11 bases from J, with 21 bases between. Germline lookup yields CDR1 SGHRS and CDR2 YFSETQ.

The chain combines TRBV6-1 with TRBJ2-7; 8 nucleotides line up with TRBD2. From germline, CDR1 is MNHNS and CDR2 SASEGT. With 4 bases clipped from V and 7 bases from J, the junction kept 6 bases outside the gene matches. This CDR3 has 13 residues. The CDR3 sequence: CASSARLATEQYF. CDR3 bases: TGTGCCAGCAGTGCCCGACTAGCGACTGAGCAGTACTTC.

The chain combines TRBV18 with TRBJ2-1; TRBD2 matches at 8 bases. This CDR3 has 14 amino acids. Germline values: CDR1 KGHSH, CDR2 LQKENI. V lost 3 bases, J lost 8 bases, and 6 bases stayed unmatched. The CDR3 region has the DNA TGTGCCAGCTCACCCGGGGGGGGCAGCGATGAGCAGTTCTTC. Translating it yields CASSPGGGSDEQFF.

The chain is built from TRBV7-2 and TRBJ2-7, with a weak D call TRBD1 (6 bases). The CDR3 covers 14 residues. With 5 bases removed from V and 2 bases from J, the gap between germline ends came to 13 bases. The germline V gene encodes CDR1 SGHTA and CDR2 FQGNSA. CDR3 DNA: TGTGCCAGCAGCCCCTACAGGGAAACCTACGAGCAGTACTTC. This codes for CASSPYRETYEQYF.

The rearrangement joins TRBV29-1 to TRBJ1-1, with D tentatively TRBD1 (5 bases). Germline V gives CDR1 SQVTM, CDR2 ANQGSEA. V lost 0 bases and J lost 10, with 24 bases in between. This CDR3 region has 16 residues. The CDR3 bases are TGCAGCGTTGAAGATCAGGTAGGGCAGGGCTTTCTCGGAGCTTTCTTT. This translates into CSVEDQVGQGFLGAFF.

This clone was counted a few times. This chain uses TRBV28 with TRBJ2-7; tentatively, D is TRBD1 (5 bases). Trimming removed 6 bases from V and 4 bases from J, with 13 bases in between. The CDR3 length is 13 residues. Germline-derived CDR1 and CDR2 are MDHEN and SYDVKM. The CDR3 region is CASSIGGHYEQYF. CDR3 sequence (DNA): TGTGCCAGCAGCATAGGTGGACATTACGAGCAGTACTTC.

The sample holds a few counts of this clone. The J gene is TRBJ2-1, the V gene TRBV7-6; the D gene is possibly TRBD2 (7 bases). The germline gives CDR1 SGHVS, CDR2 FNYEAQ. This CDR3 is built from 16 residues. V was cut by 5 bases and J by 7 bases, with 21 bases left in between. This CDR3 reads CASSLQRGGLGNEQFF. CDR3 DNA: TGTGCCAGCAGCCTACAGAGGGGGGGCCTAGGAAATGAGCAGTTCTTC.

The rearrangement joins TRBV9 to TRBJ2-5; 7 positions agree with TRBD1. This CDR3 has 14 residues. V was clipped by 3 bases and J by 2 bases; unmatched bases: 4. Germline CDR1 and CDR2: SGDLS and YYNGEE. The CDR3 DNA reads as TGTGCCAGCAGCGCCCGACAGGGACAAGAGACCCAGTACTTC. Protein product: CASSARQGQETQYF.

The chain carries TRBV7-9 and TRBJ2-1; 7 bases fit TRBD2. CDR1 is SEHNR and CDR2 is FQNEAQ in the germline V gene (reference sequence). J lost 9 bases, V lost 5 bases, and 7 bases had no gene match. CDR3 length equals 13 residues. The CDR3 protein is CASSPREWGEQFF. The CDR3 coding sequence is TGTGCCAGCAGCCCGCGGGAGTGGGGTGAGCAGTTCTTC.

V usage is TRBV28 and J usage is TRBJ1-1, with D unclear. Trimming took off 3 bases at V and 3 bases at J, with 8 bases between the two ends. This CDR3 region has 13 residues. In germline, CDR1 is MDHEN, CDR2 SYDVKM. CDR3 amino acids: CASSFMEYTEAFF. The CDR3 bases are TGTGCCAGCAGTTTCATGGAGTACACTGAAGCTTTCTTT.

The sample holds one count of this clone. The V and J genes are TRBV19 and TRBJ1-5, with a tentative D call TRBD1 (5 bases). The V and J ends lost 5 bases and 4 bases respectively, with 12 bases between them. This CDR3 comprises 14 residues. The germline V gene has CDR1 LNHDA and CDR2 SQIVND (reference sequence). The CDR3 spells CASSLRQRNQPQHF. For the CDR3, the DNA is TGTGCCAGTAGTTTAAGACAGAGAAATCAGCCCCAGCATTTT.

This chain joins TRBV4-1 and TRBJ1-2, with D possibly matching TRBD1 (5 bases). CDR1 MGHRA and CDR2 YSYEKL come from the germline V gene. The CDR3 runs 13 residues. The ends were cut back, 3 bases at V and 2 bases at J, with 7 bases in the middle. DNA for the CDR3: TGCGCCAGCAGCCAGACAGAGAACTATGGCTACACCTTC. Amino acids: CASSQTENYGYTF.

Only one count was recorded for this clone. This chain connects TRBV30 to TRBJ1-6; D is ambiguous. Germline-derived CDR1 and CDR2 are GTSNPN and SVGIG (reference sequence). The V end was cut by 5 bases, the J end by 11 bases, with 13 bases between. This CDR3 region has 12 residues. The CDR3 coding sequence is TGTGCCTGGGCCAAGCCGGGTCCACCCCTCCACTTT. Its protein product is CAWAKPGPPLHF.

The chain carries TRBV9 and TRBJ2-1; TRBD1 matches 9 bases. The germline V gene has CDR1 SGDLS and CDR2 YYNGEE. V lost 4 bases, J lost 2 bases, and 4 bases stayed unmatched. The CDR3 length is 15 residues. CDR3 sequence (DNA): TGTGCCAGCAGCTCCGGGACAGGGACCTACAATGAGCAGTTCTTC. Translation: CASSSGTGTYNEQFF.

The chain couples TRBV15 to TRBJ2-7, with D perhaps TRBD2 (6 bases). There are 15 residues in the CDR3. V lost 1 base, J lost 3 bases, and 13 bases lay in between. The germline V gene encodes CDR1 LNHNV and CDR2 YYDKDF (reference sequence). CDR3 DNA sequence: TGTGCCACCAGCAGAGGGGAGGTCGGGAGCTACGAGCAGTACTTC. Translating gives CATSRGEVGSYEQYF.

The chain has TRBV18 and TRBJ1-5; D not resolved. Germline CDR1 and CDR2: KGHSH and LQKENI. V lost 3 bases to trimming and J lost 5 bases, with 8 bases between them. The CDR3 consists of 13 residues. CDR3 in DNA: TGTGCCAGCTCACCGGGAGAGCATCAGCCCCAGCATTTT. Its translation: CASSPGEHQPQHF.

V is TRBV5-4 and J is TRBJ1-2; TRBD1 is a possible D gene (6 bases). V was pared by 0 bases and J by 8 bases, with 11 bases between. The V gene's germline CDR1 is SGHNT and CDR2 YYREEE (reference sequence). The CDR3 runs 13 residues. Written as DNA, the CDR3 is TGTGCCAGCAGCTTGGGGTCCGGACAGGGCTACACCTTC. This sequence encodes CASSLGSGQGYTF.

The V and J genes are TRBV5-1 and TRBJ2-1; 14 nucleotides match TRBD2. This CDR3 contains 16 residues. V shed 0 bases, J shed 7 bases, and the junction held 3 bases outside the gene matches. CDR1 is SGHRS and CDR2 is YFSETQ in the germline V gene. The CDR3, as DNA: TGCGCCAGCAGCTTGGAGGGGACTAGCGGGAGAAATGAGCAGTTCTTC. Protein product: CASSLEGTSGRNEQFF.

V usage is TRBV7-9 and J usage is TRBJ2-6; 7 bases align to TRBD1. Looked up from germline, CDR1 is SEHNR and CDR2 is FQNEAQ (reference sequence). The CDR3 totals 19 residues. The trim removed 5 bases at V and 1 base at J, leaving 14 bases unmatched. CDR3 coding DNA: TGTGCCAGCAGCCGGTCAGGGGGTCTAGATGCGTCTGGGGCCAACGTCCTGACTTTC. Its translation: CASSRSGGLDASGANVLTF.